The present T cell receptor (beta chain) was sequenced within a study of graft-versus-host responses after intestinal transplantation. As for the study in general: All of the recipients had induction that used anti-thymocyte globulin, then tacrolimus and steroids for roughly three years.

The CDR3 has 14 amino acids. Germline CDR1 and CDR2: MNHNY and SVGAGI (reference sequence). Losses at the gene ends were 6 bases for V and 3 bases for J; bases not matched to a gene: 5. Comments on this clone: Its antigen is unknown.

The method was immunoSEQ multiplex PCR; TCRdb's version includes in-frame clones alone and lacks a portion of them. The repertoire consists of some 86,000 clones, with 90% to 95% occurring once and the leading ten covering approximately 0.1%. The chain has TRBV6-6 and TRBJ1-5, with 7 bases identical to TRBD1. The clonotype originates from a human donor who received an intestinal transplant. The source material was unstimulated CD4+ T cells sorted from spleen or lymph node cells, sampled before intestinal transplant. CDR3 in amino acids: CASSWDRVNQPQHF. The CDR3 DNA is TGTGCCAGCAGCTGGGACAGAGTCAATCAGCCCCAGCATTTT.